This is a list of T cell receptor beta chains from one sample in a study of cytomegalovirus exposure and HLA in healthy donors. Assay: immunoSEQ multiplex PCR; the TCRdb copy retains only in-frame clones and omits some. The sample shows approximately 130,000 clones, more than 80% of them seen only once. Sequenced: PBMCs. These receptors came from a young woman in good health and CMV-seropositive. Both conserved end residues are part of each CDR3. D genes are given only for firm matches. Clone size appears in some rows only: once, few, many, or a class for an expanded clone.

CDR3nt	CDR3aa	v_gene	d_gene	abundance	j_gene
TGTGCCAGCAGTGAAGCGCTTCGGGGAGATGGCTACACCTTC	CASSEALRGDGYTF	TRBV6-1	NA	NA	TRBJ1-2
TGTGCCAGCAGTGAAATGGTAAGGGGCGGTAAGCATGAGCAGTTCTTC	CASSEMVRGGKHEQFF	TRBV6-1	NA	once	TRBJ2-1
TGTGCCAGCAGCTTAGGTCGGTTGACTAATGAAAAACTGTTTTTT	CASSLGRLTNEKLFF	TRBV11-2	NA	NA	TRBJ1-4
TGTGCCAGCAGCTTGGGAGGGTTATGGAATTCACCCCTCCACTTT	CASSLGGLWNSPLHF	TRBV5-6	NA	once	TRBJ1-6
TGTGCCAGCAGCGTAAGAGGGGAGGGGTACAATGAGCAGTTCTTC	CASSVRGEGYNEQFF	TRBV9	TRBD2	few	TRBJ2-1
TGTGCCAGCAGTTACTCTTCTTGGGCCAGCGGGAGGCGCGCCGGAGGGCCAATGACCGGGGAGCTGTTTTTT	CASSYSSWASGRRAGGPMTGELFF	TRBV6-8	TRBD2	NA	TRBJ2-2
TGTGCCAGCAGTGAAAGGGGGTTTTCTGAAGCTTTCTTT	CASSERGFSEAFF	TRBV2	NA	NA	TRBJ1-1
TGTGCCTCGTCGAGCGGGGCAGACTCGAACACCGGGGAGCTGTTTTTT	CASSSGADSNTGELFF	TRBV28	TRBD2	NA	TRBJ2-2
TGTTCCAGCAGCGTCGGAGTCGACCAAGAGACCCAGTACTTC	CSSSVGVDQETQYF	TRBV7-9	NA	NA	TRBJ2-5
TGTTCCAGCAGCTTAGATGCGAATGAGCAGTTCTTC	CSSSLDANEQFF	TRBV7-9	NA	NA	TRBJ2-1
TGTGCCAGCAGCCCTGGGCCCCCTCAAGAGACCCAGTACTTC	CASSPGPPQETQYF	TRBV5-4	NA	NA	TRBJ2-5
TGCGCCAGCAGCCAAACCGGGACAGGTGACACAGATACGCAGTATTTC	CASSQTGTGDTDTQYF	TRBV4-1	TRBD1	NA	TRBJ2-3
TGTGCCTGGAGTCCTTATAGGGGGCCTCCTATGGGTACGGCTTTCTTT	CAWSPYRGPPMGTAFF	TRBV30	TRBD1	NA	TRBJ1-1
TGCGCCAGCACTCCAGGGGCGAACACCGGGGAGCTGTTTTTT	CASTPGANTGELFF	TRBV5-1	NA	NA	TRBJ2-2
TGTGCCAGCAGTGAGGTACGACTGTTCACAGATACGCAGTATTTT	CASSEVRLFTDTQYF	TRBV2	NA	NA	TRBJ2-3
TGTGCCTGGAGCACCGGGACAGGGGGCTTTGGAAACACCATATATTTT	CAWSTGTGGFGNTIYF	TRBV30	TRBD1	few	TRBJ1-3
TGCAGCGCGGAAGTCCCGGCGGAGAATGAAAAACTGTTTTTT	CSAEVPAENEKLFF	TRBV29-1	NA	NA	TRBJ1-4
TGTGCCAGCAGTTTCGGACAGGGGGGAAATGAAAAACTGTTTTTT	CASSFGQGGNEKLFF	TRBV6-6	TRBD1	NA	TRBJ1-4
TGTGCCAGCAGCTCGAGGACTAGCGGAGAGCAGTTCTTC	CASSSRTSGEQFF	TRBV7-3	TRBD2	NA	TRBJ2-1
TGCGCCAGCAGCTTGGTTAGCGGGGAAGAGGCCCAGTACTTC	CASSLVSGEEAQYF	TRBV5-1	TRBD2	NA	TRBJ2-5
TGTGCCAGCAGCCCCTGGCGGTCCGACAGGGGGAACGAGCAGTACTTC	CASSPWRSDRGNEQYF	TRBV2	TRBD1	NA	TRBJ2-7
TGTGCCAGCAGAGGCAGGGATGCTCAGCCCCAGCATTTT	CASRGRDAQPQHF	TRBV2	NA	NA	TRBJ1-5
TGTGCCAGCAGCTTTAGCGGGAACCCCTCAGATACGCAGTATTTT	CASSFSGNPSDTQYF	TRBV7-9	TRBD2	NA	TRBJ2-3
TGCGCCAGCAGCCAATGGACAGGGGCCTACGAGCAGTACTTC	CASSQWTGAYEQYF	TRBV4-1	TRBD1	once	TRBJ2-7
TGTGCCAGCAGCACTCAGACAGGAGAGAGGATTCCAACCTACCCCTATGAGCAGTTCTTC	CASSTQTGERIPTYPYEQFF	TRBV9	NA	NA	TRBJ2-1
TGTGCCAGCAGCACAGACAGGACAACTAATGAAAAACTGTTTTTT	CASSTDRTTNEKLFF	TRBV28	NA	NA	TRBJ1-4
TGTGCCAGCAGTGATTTGGAGGGTAATCAGCCCCAGCATTTT	CASSDLEGNQPQHF	TRBV2	NA	once	TRBJ1-5
TGCAGCGTTGAAGTCCACAGGGGCTACACCTTC	CSVEVHRGYTF	TRBV29-1	NA	NA	TRBJ1-2
TGTGCCAGCAGCTTGGCCGGTCAGGGGGCCTACGAGCAGTACTTC	CASSLAGQGAYEQYF	TRBV5-4	TRBD1	NA	TRBJ2-7
TGTGCCAGCAGTCAGGGGAAAGATACGCAGTATTTT	CASSQGKDTQYF	TRBV6-5	NA	once	TRBJ2-3
TGCAGTGCCACGACAGGGGTTGGCTACACCTTC	CSATTGVGYTF	TRBV20-1	TRBD1	few	TRBJ1-2
TGTGCCAGCTGCCGGGGGGTGGAGGTTCAGGATGAGCAGTTCTTC	CASCRGVEVQDEQFF	TRBV7-9	TRBD2	NA	TRBJ2-1
TGTGCCATCAGTGGGACAGGGGGGGTCCAGCCCCAGCATTTT	CAISGTGGVQPQHF	TRBV10-3	TRBD1	NA	TRBJ1-5
TGTGCCAGTAAATCTGGGACAGGGAGGAATCAGCCCCAGCATTTT	CASKSGTGRNQPQHF	TRBV19	TRBD1	NA	TRBJ1-5
TGTGCCAGCAGCGCCCGACAGGGGCGGTATGGCTACACCTTC	CASSARQGRYGYTF	TRBV6-5	TRBD1	once	TRBJ1-2
TGTGCCAGCACTTCGGGGTCCGATGAGACCCAGTACTTC	CASTSGSDETQYF	TRBV5-4	NA	NA	TRBJ2-5
TGCAGCGTGGCGGGGCAGAGTACGAACACCGGGGAGCTGTTTTTT	CSVAGQSTNTGELFF	TRBV29-1	NA	NA	TRBJ2-2
TGCGCCAGCAGCCGCTCGTTCACCCGGGGCACAGATACGCAGTATTTT	CASSRSFTRGTDTQYF	TRBV5-1	NA	NA	TRBJ2-3
TGTGCCAGCAGTTCTCCCGGGTCGGGGGGAAGATACGAGCAGTACTTC	CASSSPGSGGRYEQYF	TRBV28	TRBD2	NA	TRBJ2-7
TGTGCCAGCAGCGTAGGAACTAGCGGGGGGCTAGAGCAGTTCTTC	CASSVGTSGGLEQFF	TRBV9	TRBD2	NA	TRBJ2-1
TGCGCCAGCAGCCAAGACAGGCCCGTGGGAGATTTGGAAAAACTGTTTTTT	CASSQDRPVGDLEKLFF	TRBV4-1	NA	NA	TRBJ1-4
TGTGCCAGCAGCACCAGGAGCGGCGCGGGGGCTATGACCGGGGAGCTGTTTTTT	CASSTRSGAGAMTGELFF	TRBV9	NA	NA	TRBJ2-2
TGTGCCAGCAGCCCCCGGGAGGCTAGCGGGGGTAGCACAGATACGCAGTATTTT	CASSPREASGGSTDTQYF	TRBV9	TRBD2	NA	TRBJ2-3